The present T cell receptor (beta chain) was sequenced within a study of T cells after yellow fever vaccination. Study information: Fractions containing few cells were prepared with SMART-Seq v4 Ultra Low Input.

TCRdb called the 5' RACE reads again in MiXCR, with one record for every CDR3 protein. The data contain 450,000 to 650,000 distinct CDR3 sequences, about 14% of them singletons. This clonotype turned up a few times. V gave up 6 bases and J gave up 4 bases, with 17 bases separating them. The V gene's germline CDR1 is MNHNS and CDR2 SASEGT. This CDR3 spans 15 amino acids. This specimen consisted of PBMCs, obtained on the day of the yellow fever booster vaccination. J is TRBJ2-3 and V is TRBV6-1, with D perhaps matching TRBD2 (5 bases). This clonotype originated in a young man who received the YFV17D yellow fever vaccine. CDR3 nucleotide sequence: TGTGCCAGCAGGGAGGTTAGAAATCCGGCAGATACGCAGTATTTT. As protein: CASREVRNPADTQYF.